This T cell receptor (beta chain) was recovered during a study of blood T cell repertoires in COVID-19. Study information: Researchers got acute and convalescent COVID-19 samples from the United States, Italy and Spain. PBMCs, B-cell-depleted T cells, or T cells provided the cDNA or gDNA that made up the material.

Unmatched junction bases numbered 8, after V lost 6 bases and J lost 3 bases. Germline-derived CDR1 and CDR2 are MNHEY and SVGAGI. This CDR3 contains 15 residues. Per the authors' pipeline: Estimation of nucleated cell counts was performed using reference gene primer amplification. Clones were sequenced by immunoSEQ multiplex PCR, and TCRdb holds only the in-frame ones, with some missing. V, J and clone size were drawn from that table, and D and trimming were deduced from the DNA. The table has 72,000 or so clones, 80% to 95% seen once. Sequencing used peripheral blood. This TCR was recovered from a woman of 80 years or more with acute or convalescent COVID-19. This chain connects TRBV6-5 to TRBJ1-5; 7 nucleotides line up with TRBD1. The CDR3 here is CASSRLGQSNQPQHF. The CDR3 DNA is TGTGCCAGCAGCCGATTGGGACAGTCCAATCAGCCCCAGCATTTT.